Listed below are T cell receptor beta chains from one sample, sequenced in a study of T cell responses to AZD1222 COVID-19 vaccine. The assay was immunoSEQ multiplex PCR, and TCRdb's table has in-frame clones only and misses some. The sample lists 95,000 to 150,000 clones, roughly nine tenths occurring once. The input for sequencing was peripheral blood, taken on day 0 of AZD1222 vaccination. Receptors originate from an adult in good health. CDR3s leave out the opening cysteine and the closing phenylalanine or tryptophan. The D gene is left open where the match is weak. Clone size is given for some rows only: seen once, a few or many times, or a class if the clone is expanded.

CDR3 protein: ASSLRSSYNSPLH
D gene: .
clone size: .
J gene: TRBJ1-6
V gene: TRBV11-3

CDR3 protein: ATSDLSERGLDNNQPQH
D gene: .
clone size: .
J gene: TRBJ1-5
V gene: TRBV24-1

CDR3 protein: ASSRSSGGLSYNEQF
D gene: TRBD2
clone size: .
J gene: TRBJ2-1
V gene: TRBV7-9

CDR3 protein: ASSRWASGNTEAF
D gene: .
clone size: .
J gene: TRBJ1-1
V gene: TRBV27

CDR3 protein: ASSFRWTGKGGYT
D gene: TRBD1
clone size: .
J gene: TRBJ1-2
V gene: TRBV3-1/TRBV3-2

CDR3 protein: ASSPTVGQPGNSPLH
D gene: .
clone size: few
J gene: TRBJ1-6
V gene: TRBV4-3

CDR3 protein: ASSAMGQDMNTEAF
D gene: TRBD1
clone size: .
J gene: TRBJ1-1
V gene: TRBV18

CDR3 protein: ASSPPGGNPYEQY
D gene: TRBD2
clone size: .
J gene: TRBJ2-7
V gene: TRBV18

CDR3 protein: ASSQETYNEQF
D gene: .
clone size: .
J gene: TRBJ2-1
V gene: TRBV3-1/TRBV3-2

CDR3 protein: ASSQEGQVGNTIY
D gene: TRBD1
clone size: .
J gene: TRBJ1-3
V gene: TRBV5-1

CDR3 protein: ASGGGGSTDTQY
D gene: .
clone size: .
J gene: TRBJ2-3
V gene: TRBV2

CDR3 protein: ASSSTSQGAENTEAF
D gene: TRBD1
clone size: .
J gene: TRBJ1-1
V gene: TRBV18

CDR3 protein: ASSLYRGAEAF
D gene: TRBD1
clone size: .
J gene: TRBJ1-1
V gene: TRBV7-2

CDR3 protein: ASSLDSGRSTIY
D gene: .
clone size: .
J gene: TRBJ1-3
V gene: TRBV5-4

CDR3 protein: ASSIAGGSNQPQH
D gene: TRBD1
clone size: .
J gene: TRBJ1-5
V gene: TRBV27

CDR3 protein: ASSLGAGLSVMGTQY
D gene: TRBD2
clone size: .
J gene: TRBJ2-3
V gene: TRBV7-2

CDR3 protein: AWSQPGQGAYEQY
D gene: TRBD1
clone size: .
J gene: TRBJ2-7
V gene: TRBV30

CDR3 protein: ASSLWTGDSGNTIY
D gene: TRBD1
clone size: once
J gene: TRBJ1-3
V gene: TRBV3-1/TRBV3-2

CDR3 protein: ASSQADGNTEAF
D gene: .
clone size: .
J gene: TRBJ1-1
V gene: TRBV4-1

CDR3 protein: ASSGGTGENQPQH
D gene: TRBD1
clone size: .
J gene: TRBJ1-5
V gene: TRBV27

CDR3 protein: ASSLARPNTEAF
D gene: .
clone size: few
J gene: TRBJ1-1
V gene: TRBV5-1

CDR3 protein: ASSGADPLNSPLH
D gene: .
clone size: .
J gene: TRBJ1-6
V gene: TRBV3-1/TRBV3-2

CDR3 protein: ATSDSGLNTEAF
D gene: .
clone size: .
J gene: TRBJ1-1
V gene: TRBV24-1

CDR3 protein: SVEAGVNTEAF
D gene: .
clone size: .
J gene: TRBJ1-1
V gene: TRBV29-1

CDR3 protein: ASSIGATYNEQF
D gene: .
clone size: .
J gene: TRBJ2-1
V gene: TRBV19

CDR3 protein: ASSLNSNSPLH
D gene: .
clone size: once
J gene: TRBJ1-6
V gene: TRBV11-1

CDR3 protein: ASSDQGAVGYT
D gene: TRBD1
clone size: .
J gene: TRBJ1-2
V gene: TRBV10-2

CDR3 protein: ASSQGLMNTEAF
D gene: .
clone size: .
J gene: TRBJ1-1
V gene: TRBV4-1

CDR3 protein: ATSRLAGGVTDTQY
D gene: TRBD2
clone size: .
J gene: TRBJ2-3
V gene: TRBV15

CDR3 protein: ASREASGRADEQF
D gene: TRBD2
clone size: .
J gene: TRBJ2-1
V gene: TRBV25-1

CDR3 protein: ASSPLTGGEGGYT
D gene: TRBD1
clone size: .
J gene: TRBJ1-2
V gene: TRBV5-1

CDR3 protein: ASSSSDSSYYEQY
D gene: .
clone size: .
J gene: TRBJ2-7
V gene: TRBV6-5

CDR3 protein: ASSRGSYEQY
D gene: .
clone size: .
J gene: TRBJ2-7
V gene: TRBV6-5

CDR3 protein: SAQKEKLF
D gene: .
clone size: .
J gene: TRBJ1-4
V gene: TRBV20-1

CDR3 protein: ASSLEAGASSGNTIY
D gene: .
clone size: few
J gene: TRBJ1-3
V gene: TRBV5-5